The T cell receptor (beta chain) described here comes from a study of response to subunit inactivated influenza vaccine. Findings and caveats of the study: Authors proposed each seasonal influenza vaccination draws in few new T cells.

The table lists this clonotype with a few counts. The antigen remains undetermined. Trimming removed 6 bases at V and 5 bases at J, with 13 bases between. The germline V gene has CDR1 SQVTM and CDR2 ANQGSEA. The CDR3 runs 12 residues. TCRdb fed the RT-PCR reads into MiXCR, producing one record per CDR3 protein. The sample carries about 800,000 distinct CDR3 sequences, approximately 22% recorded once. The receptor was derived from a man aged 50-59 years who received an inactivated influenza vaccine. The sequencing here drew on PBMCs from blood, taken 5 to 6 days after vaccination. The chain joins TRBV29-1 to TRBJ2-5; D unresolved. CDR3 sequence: CSVPVETETQYF. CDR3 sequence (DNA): TGCAGCGTCCCCGTCGAAACCGAGACCCAGTACTTC.